Listed below are T cell receptor beta chains from one sample, sequenced in a study of Ad26.COV2.S vaccination and SARS-CoV-2 variants. Clones were read by immunoSEQ multiplex PCR, and TCRdb kept only the in-frame ones, dropping some. The sample consists of 380,000 or so clones, around 89% of them appearing once. The sequencing here drew on peripheral blood, taken in a trial of Ad26.COV2.S vaccine versus placebo. These receptors came from a person aged 18-60 years who received the Ad26.COV2.S COVID-19 vaccine or a placebo. Each CDR3 is given with its conserved first and last residue. A D gene is named only where the DNA matches it firmly. Some rows mark clone size as missing; the rest say once, few, many or name a class of expanded clone.

j_call v_call d_call clone_size cdr3_aa cdr3_nt
TRBJ2-3 TRBV7-2 . . CASSFGDTQYF TGTGCCAGCAGCTTCGGGGATACGCAGTATTTT
TRBJ2-5 TRBV9 . . CASSVVPQETQYF TGTGCCAGCAGCGTAGTCCCCCAAGAGACCCAGTACTTC
TRBJ1-5 TRBV19 TRBD1 . CASSIANRGADQPQHF TGTGCCAGTAGTATAGCTAACAGGGGAGCCGATCAGCCCCAGCATTTT
TRBJ2-1 TRBV5-4 TRBD2 . CASSSGGPYNEQFF TGTGCCAGCAGCTCGGGAGGGCCATACAATGAGCAGTTCTTC
TRBJ2-7 TRBV18 TRBD1 . CASSPPCLPLERQGAAYEQYF TGTGCCAGCTCACCACCGTGCCTCCCTCTGGAGAGACAGGGGGCAGCCTACGAGCAGTACTTC
TRBJ2-2 TRBV19 TRBD1 . CASSIPRTGATGELFF TGTGCCAGTAGTATCCCCCGGACAGGGGCCACCGGGGAGCTGTTTTTT
TRBJ2-5 TRBV11-2 TRBD1 . CASSSGQGGQETQYF TGTGCCAGCAGCTCCGGACAGGGGGGACAAGAGACCCAGTACTTC
TRBJ1-2 TRBV9 TRBD1 . CASSNRGDYGYTF TGTGCCAGCAGCAACAGGGGTGACTATGGCTACACCTTC
TRBJ2-7 TRBV19 . . CASSPIGLDGGQYF TGTGCCAGTAGTCCCATAGGTCTGGATGGTGGGCAGTACTTC
TRBJ2-1 TRBV6-2/TRBV6-3 . . CASSSQHLLSYNEQFF TGTGCCAGCAGTTCGCAGCACCTCCTCTCCTACAATGAGCAGTTCTTC
TRBJ1-5 TRBV3-1/TRBV3-2 . . CASSQRENQPQHF TGTGCCAGCAGCCAAAGAGAAAATCAGCCCCAGCATTTT
TRBJ1-1 TRBV11-2 . . CASSGKEAFF TGTGCCAGCAGCGGGAAGGAAGCTTTCTTT
TRBJ2-3 TRBV27 TRBD1 . CASSLGPYGQGTDTQYF TGTGCCAGCAGTTTAGGCCCATACGGACAGGGGACAGATACGCAGTATTTT
TRBJ2-3 TRBV5-1 TRBD1 . CASSPGQGFGTDTQYF TGCGCCAGCAGCCCCGGACAGGGGTTTGGCACAGATACGCAGTATTTT
TRBJ1-2 TRBV30 . . CAWSKNYDAGNYGYTF TGTGCCTGGAGCAAAAACTACGATGCGGGAAACTATGGCTACACCTTC
TRBJ2-2 TRBV5-4 TRBD1 . CASSPRTGALTGELFF TGTGCCAGCAGCCCCCGGACAGGGGCACTCACCGGGGAGCTGTTTTTT
TRBJ2-5 TRBV4-1 . . CASSLGRSSGEETQYF TGCGCCAGCAGCCTTGGCAGGAGTAGCGGCGAAGAGACCCAGTACTTC
TRBJ1-1 TRBV12-3/TRBV12-4 . . CASSDPGYTEAFF TGTGCCAGCAGTGATCCGGGATACACTGAAGCTTTCTTT
TRBJ2-3 TRBV7-3 . once CASSSGGSTDTQYF TGTGCCAGCAGCTCTGGGGGGAGCACAGATACGCAGTATTTT
TRBJ2-2 TRBV4-1 TRBD1 . CASSPGTGVTGELFF TGCGCCAGCAGCCCCGGGACAGGGGTCACCGGGGAGCTGTTTTTT
TRBJ2-3 TRBV29-1 TRBD1 . CSVWTGGADTQYF TGCAGCGTTTGGACAGGGGGGGCAGATACGCAGTATTTT
TRBJ2-1 TRBV15 TRBD2 . CATSTTGEGRRNEQFF TGTGCCACCAGCACCACCGGGGAGGGGCGACGGAATGAGCAGTTCTTC
TRBJ2-6 TRBV20-1 . . CSASWDQVPPPPGANVLTF TGCAGTGCTAGTTGGGATCAGGTACCCCCCCCTCCTGGGGCCAACGTCCTGACTTTC
TRBJ2-2 TRBV5-1 TRBD1 . CASSSTGMNTGELFF TGCGCCAGCAGCTCGACAGGGATGAACACCGGGGAGCTGTTTTTT
TRBJ1-1 TRBV18 . . CASSLSWDTEAFF TGTGCCAGCTCCCTCTCTTGGGACACTGAAGCTTTCTTT
TRBJ2-3 TRBV28 TRBD2 . CASSLPGPGVAGDQDTQYF TGTGCCAGCAGTTTGCCAGGACCGGGAGTAGCGGGAGACCAAGATACGCAGTATTTT
TRBJ2-2 TRBV7-3 . . CASSTREYTGELFF TGTGCCAGCAGCACCCGGGAGTACACCGGGGAGCTGTTTTTT
TRBJ1-1 TRBV28 TRBD1 . CASSVTGGNTEAFF TGTGCCAGCAGCGTAACAGGGGGGAACACTGAAGCTTTCTTT
TRBJ2-7 TRBV7-8 TRBD2 many CASSPTSGWVGEQYF TGTGCCAGCAGCCCGACTAGCGGGTGGGTAGGAGAGCAGTACTTC
TRBJ2-2 TRBV10-3 TRBD2 . CAIRPLAGGTNTGELFF TGTGCCATCAGACCACTAGCGGGGGGTACGAACACCGGGGAGCTGTTTTTT
TRBJ1-3 TRBV10-3 . . CAIGAGQIASGNTIYF TGTGCCATCGGGGCGGGGCAGATCGCCTCTGGAAACACCATATATTTT
TRBJ2-6 TRBV19 TRBD1 . CASSIDRGLGANVLTF TGTGCCAGTAGTATCGACAGGGGGCTCGGGGCCAACGTCCTGACTTTC
TRBJ2-5 TRBV11-1 . . CASSLETAGETQYF TGTGCCAGCAGCTTAGAAACAGCCGGAGAGACCCAGTACTTC
TRBJ1-2 TRBV6-5 . . CASSPTPLNYGYTF TGTGCCAGCAGTCCTACCCCACTTAACTATGGCTACACCTTC
TRBJ1-5 TRBV27 TRBD1 . CASSIGQGNQPQHF TGTGCCAGCAGTATCGGACAGGGAAATCAGCCCCAGCATTTT
TRBJ1-6 TRBV4-2 . . CASSQDARLSSYNSPLHF TGTGCCAGCAGCCAAGATGCCCGCCTGAGCTCCTATAATTCACCCCTCCACTTT
TRBJ2-5 TRBV27 TRBD2 . CASSPGTSGRETQYF TGTGCCAGCAGTCCAGGGACTAGCGGGAGAGAGACCCAGTACTTC
TRBJ1-4 TRBV27 . . CASSFQGEEKLFF TGTGCCAGCAGTTTTCAGGGAGAGGAAAAACTGTTTTTT
TRBJ2-3 TRBV30 TRBD2 . CAWKLAGGGPDTQYF TGTGCCTGGAAGCTAGCGGGAGGGGGTCCAGATACGCAGTATTTT